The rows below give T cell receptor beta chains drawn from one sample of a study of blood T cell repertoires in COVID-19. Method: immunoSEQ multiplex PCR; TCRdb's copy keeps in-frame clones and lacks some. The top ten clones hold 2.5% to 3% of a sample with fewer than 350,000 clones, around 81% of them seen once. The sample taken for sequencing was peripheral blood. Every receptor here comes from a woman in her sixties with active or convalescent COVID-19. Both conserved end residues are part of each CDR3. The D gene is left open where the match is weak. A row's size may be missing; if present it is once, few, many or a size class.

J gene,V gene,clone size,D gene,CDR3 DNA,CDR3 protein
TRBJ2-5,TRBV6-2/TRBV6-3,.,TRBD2,TGTGCCAGCAGTCGTACCGTCCCTAGCGGGGGAGATGAGACCCAGTACTTC,CASSRTVPSGGDETQYF
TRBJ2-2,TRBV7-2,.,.,TGTGCCAGCAGCTTAGCGGCGGGTAGGGGGACCGGGGAGCTGTTTTTT,CASSLAAGRGTGELFF
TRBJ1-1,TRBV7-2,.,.,TGTGCCAGCAGCCCCCATCAAACATTGAACACTGAAGCTTTCTTT,CASSPHQTLNTEAFF
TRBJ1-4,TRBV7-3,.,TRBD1,TGTGCCAGCAGCCCTACGGGACAGAGTAATGAAAAACTGTTTTTT,CASSPTGQSNEKLFF
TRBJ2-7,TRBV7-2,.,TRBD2,TGTGCCAGCAGCTTCACTAGCGGGGGGGGATATCACGAGCAGTACTTC,CASSFTSGGGYHEQYF
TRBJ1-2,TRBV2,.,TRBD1,TGTGCCAGCTTGGGACAGGGACAGGGAGGCTATGGCTACACCTTC,CASLGQGQGGYGYTF
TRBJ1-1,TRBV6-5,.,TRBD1,TGTGCCAGCAGTTACCGGGGACAGGGACCTGAAGCTTTCTTT,CASSYRGQGPEAFF
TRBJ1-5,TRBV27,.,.,TGTGCCAGCAGTCGACGCACAGGGACAAATCAGCCCCAGCATTTT,CASSRRTGTNQPQHF
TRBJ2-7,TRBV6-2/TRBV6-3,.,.,TGTGCCAGCAGTTACAGAGGTCCCCCTCTCTACGAGCAGTACTTC,CASSYRGPPLYEQYF
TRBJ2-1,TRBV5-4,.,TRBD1,TGTGCCAGCAGCTTGGGACAGGGCAATGAGCAGTTCTTC,CASSLGQGNEQFF
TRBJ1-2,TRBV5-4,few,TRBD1,TGTGCCAGCAGCTTGGGGACAGGGTATGGCTACACCTTC,CASSLGTGYGYTF
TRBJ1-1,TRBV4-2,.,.,TGTGCCAGCAGCCCCGGGACACAGAACACTGAAGCTTTCTTT,CASSPGTQNTEAFF
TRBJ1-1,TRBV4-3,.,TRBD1,TGCGCCAGCAGCCAAGGGGAGGGACAGGGGAGCGGGGCTGAAGCTTTCTTT,CASSQGEGQGSGAEAFF